These T cell receptor beta chains were read from a single sample in a study of shared clonotypes between healthy human individuals. Some clones are missing from TCRdb's copy, which holds only in-frame ones; the method was immunoSEQ multiplex PCR. The table has 2 million to 2.5 million clones, almost 96% seen once. Sequencing was performed on naive CD4+ T cells sorted from blood. Receptors originate from a man aged 18 to 30 in good health. Each CDR3 is given with its conserved first and last residue. The D gene is left open where the match is weak. The size field is filled for only some rows; it gives once, few, many or a size class.

CDR3aa | CDR3nt | j_gene | v_gene | d_gene | abundance
CASSLRTSGGTGELFF | TGCGCCAGCAGCCTAAGGACTAGCGGGGGCACCGGGGAGCTGTTTTTT | TRBJ2-2 | TRBV4-1 | TRBD2 | -
CASSPGQTMNTEAFF | TGTGCCAGCAGCCCCGGACAGACAATGAACACTGAAGCTTTCTTT | TRBJ1-1 | TRBV9 | - | -
CASSLVAGSITGELFF | TGTGCCAGCAGCTTAGTAGCGGGGAGCATCACCGGGGAGCTGTTTTTT | TRBJ2-2 | TRBV7-2 | TRBD2 | -
CASSTGSSSNQPQHF | TGTGCCAGCAGTACGGGTTCGAGTAGCAATCAGCCCCAGCATTTT | TRBJ1-5 | TRBV28 | - | -
CASRTGTSRELLFF | TGCGCCAGCAGGACCGGGACTAGTCGGGAATTACTGTTTTTT | TRBJ1-4 | TRBV10-2 | - | -
CASSLVGLAGGTTGELFF | TGTGCCAGCAGCTTAGTGGGACTAGCGGGAGGGACCACCGGGGAGCTGTTTTTT | TRBJ2-2 | TRBV7-2 | TRBD2 | -
CASRQRQGDTEAFF | TGTGCCAGCAGACAACGACAGGGAGACACTGAAGCTTTCTTT | TRBJ1-1 | TRBV5-4 | TRBD1 | -
CASSPRTTAYEQYF | TGTGCCAGCAGTCCTCGGACTACCGCTTACGAGCAGTACTTC | TRBJ2-7 | TRBV28 | - | -
CASRRQGGSNYGYTF | TGTGCCAGCAGACGACAGGGAGGGTCCAACTATGGCTACACCTTC | TRBJ1-2 | TRBV28 | TRBD1 | -
CASSLERRTGGQETQYF | TGTGCCAGCAGCTTAGAAAGGAGGACAGGGGGCCAAGAGACCCAGTACTTC | TRBJ2-5 | TRBV7-2 | TRBD1 | -
CASSLRGQGTYEQYF | TGTGCCAGCAGTTTAAGGGGACAGGGAACCTACGAGCAGTACTTC | TRBJ2-7 | TRBV27 | TRBD1 | -
CASSDSSYEQYF | TGCGCCAGCAGCGATAGCTCCTACGAGCAGTACTTC | TRBJ2-7 | TRBV5-1 | - | -
CASSSTTRVDDTQYF | TGCGCCAGCAGCTCCACCACCCGGGTGGACGATACGCAGTATTTT | TRBJ2-3 | TRBV5-1 | - | -
CASNGNTDTQYF | TGTGCCAGCAACGGCAATACAGATACGCAGTATTTT | TRBJ2-3 | TRBV28 | - | once
CASSYSRPGAAYEQYF | TGTGCCAGCAGTTACTCGAGGCCAGGGGCAGCCTACGAGCAGTACTTC | TRBJ2-7 | TRBV6-6 | - | -
CASSEARGVNEKLFF | TGTGCCAGCAGTGAAGCGCGGGGGGTAAATGAAAAACTGTTTTTT | TRBJ1-4 | TRBV2 | - | -
CASSEWTGGRTGELFF | TGTGCCAGCAGCGAGTGGACAGGGGGACGGACCGGGGAGCTGTTTTTT | TRBJ2-2 | TRBV9 | TRBD1 | once
CATEGRQQQETQYF | TGTGCCACCGAGGGGAGACAACAACAAGAGACCCAGTACTTC | TRBJ2-5 | TRBV15 | - | -
CASRPVDRVSGFGYTF | TGTGCCAGCAGACCAGTAGACAGGGTCTCGGGTTTTGGCTACACCTTC | TRBJ1-2 | TRBV6-6 | TRBD1 | -
CASSPGRESGAEAFF | TGTGCCAGCTCACCGGGCAGGGAGTCAGGGGCTGAAGCTTTCTTT | TRBJ1-1 | TRBV18 | - | -